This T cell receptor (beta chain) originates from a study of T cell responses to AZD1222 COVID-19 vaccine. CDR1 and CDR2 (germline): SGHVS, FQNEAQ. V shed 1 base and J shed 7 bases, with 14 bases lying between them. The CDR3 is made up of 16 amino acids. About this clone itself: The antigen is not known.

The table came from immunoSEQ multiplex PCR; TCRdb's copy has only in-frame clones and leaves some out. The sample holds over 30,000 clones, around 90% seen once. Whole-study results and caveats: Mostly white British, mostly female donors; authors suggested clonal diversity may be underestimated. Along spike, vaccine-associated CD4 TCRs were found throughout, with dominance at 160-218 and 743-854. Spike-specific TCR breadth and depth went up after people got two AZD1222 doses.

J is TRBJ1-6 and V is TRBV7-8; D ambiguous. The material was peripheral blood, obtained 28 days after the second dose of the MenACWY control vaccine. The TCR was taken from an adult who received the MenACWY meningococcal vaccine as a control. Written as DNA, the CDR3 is TGTGCCAGCAGCTTAGGGCTGCGGTGGCCAAATTCACCCCTCCACTTT. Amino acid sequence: CASSLGLRWPNSPLHF.